This entry lists 3 T cell receptor beta chains sequenced from one sample in a study of early T cells in non-severe SARS-CoV-2 infection. TCRdb redid the calling of the 5' RACE reads with MiXCR, one entry per CDR3 protein. Among some 64,000 distinct CDR3 sequences listed, 20% were seen once. Material: whole blood, obtained at baseline. The receptors shown here come from an adult who was a healthcare worker with PCR-confirmed SARS-CoV-2 infection or an uninfected control (not recorded which).

The J gene is TRBJ1-1, the V gene TRBV12-3 or TRBV12-4, with D hard to call. With 3 bases removed from V and 2 bases from J, the gap between germline ends came to 4 bases. This CDR3 contains 12 residues. The CDR3 DNA reads as TGTGCCAGCAGTTTCCCTAACACTGAAGCTTTCTTT. Its protein product is CASSFPNTEAFF.

V usage is TRBV24-1 and J usage is TRBJ1-1; maybe TRBD1 (5 bases). There are 16 residues in the CDR3. In germline, CDR1 is KGHDR, CDR2 SFDVKD. The germline V and J ends were trimmed by 2 bases and 5 bases, with 17 bases remaining between them. CDR3 sequence reads: CATSDSKWGESTEAFF. CDR3 DNA: TGTGCCACCAGTGATTCTAAGTGGGGGGAGTCGACTGAAGCTTTCTTT.

About this clonotype itself: The junction shows a germline mismatch at one end, possibly a read error. The chain couples TRBV7-9 to TRBJ1-1; a weak D match, TRBD1 (5 bases). This CDR3 contains 13 residues. Germline V gene lookup returns CDR1 SEHNR and CDR2 FQNEAQ (reference sequence). The DNA of the CDR3 is TGTGCCAGCAGCCCACGGGGCGACACTGAAGTTTTCTTT. This sequence encodes CASSPRGDTEVFF.